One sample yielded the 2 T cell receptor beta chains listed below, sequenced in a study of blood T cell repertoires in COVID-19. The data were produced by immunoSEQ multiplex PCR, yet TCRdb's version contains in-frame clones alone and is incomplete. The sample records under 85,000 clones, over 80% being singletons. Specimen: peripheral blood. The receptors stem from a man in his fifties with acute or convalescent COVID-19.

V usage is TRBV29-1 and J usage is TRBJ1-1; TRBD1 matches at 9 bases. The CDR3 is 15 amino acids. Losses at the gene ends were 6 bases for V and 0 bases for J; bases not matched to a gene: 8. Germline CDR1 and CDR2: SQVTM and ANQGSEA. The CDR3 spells CSVIAGTGMNTEAFF. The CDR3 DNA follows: TGCAGCGTCATAGCCGGGACAGGGATGAACACTGAAGCTTTCTTT.

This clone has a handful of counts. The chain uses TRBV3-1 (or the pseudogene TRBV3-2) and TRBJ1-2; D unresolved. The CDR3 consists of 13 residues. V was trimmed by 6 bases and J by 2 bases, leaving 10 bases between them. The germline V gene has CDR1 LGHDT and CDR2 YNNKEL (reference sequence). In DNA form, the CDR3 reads TGTGCCAGCAGTCAGGCTATCAACTATGGCTACACCTTC. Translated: CASSQAINYGYTF.